This TCR beta chain is from a study of blood T cell repertoires in COVID-19. Study information: Sites in the United States, Italy and Spain provided acute and convalescent COVID-19 samples. T cells, B-cell-depleted T cells, or PBMCs provided the cDNA or gDNA that served as material.

Original processing methods: The assay estimated nucleated cells by amplifying reference gene primers. The data were produced by immunoSEQ multiplex PCR, yet TCRdb's version contains in-frame clones alone and is incomplete. V and J calls plus clone size are reproduced from that table; the DNA served to infer D and trimming. The sample contains about 260,000 clones, 80% to 95% of which appear only once. This CDR3 has 15 amino acids. Trimming took 3 bases from V and 3 from J; bases not matched to a gene: 9. Germline assignment: CDR1 DFQATT and CDR2 SNEGSKA (reference sequence). Enrollment of patients from Seattle took place during active infection, with longitudinal follow-up.

This sequence was found in a person aged 18 to 29 with COVID-19, enrolled during active disease. The rearrangement uses TRBV20-1 and TRBJ2-3; TRBD2 matches at 7 bases. The source material was peripheral blood. The CDR3 loop reads CSASPIGRKTDTQYF. As DNA, the CDR3 is TGCAGTGCTAGTCCTATCGGGAGGAAAACAGATACGCAGTATTTT.